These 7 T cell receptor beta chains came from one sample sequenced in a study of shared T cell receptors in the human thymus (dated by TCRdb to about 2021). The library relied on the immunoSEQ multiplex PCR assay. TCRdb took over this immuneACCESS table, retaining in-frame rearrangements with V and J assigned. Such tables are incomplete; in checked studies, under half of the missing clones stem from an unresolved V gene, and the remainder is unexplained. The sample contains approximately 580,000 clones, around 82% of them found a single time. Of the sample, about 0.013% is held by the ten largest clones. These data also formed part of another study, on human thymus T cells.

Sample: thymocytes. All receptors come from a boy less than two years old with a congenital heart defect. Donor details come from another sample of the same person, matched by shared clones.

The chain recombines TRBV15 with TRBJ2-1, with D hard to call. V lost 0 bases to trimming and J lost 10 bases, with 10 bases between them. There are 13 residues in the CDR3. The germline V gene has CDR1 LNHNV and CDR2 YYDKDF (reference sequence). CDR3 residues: CATSRDSVGEQFF. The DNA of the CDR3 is TGTGCCACCAGCAGAGATTCCGTGGGCGAGCAGTTCTTC. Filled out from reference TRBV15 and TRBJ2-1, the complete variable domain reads DAMVIQNPRYQVTQFGKPVTLSCSQTLNHNVMYWYQQKSSQAPKLLFHYYDKDFNNEADTPDNFQSRRPNTSFCFLDIRSPGLGDTAMYLCATSRDSVGEQFFGPGTRLTVL.

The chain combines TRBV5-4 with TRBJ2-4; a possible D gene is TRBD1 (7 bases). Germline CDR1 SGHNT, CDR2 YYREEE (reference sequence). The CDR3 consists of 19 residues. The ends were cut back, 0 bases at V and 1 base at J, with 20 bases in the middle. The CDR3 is CASSLGGGGDTSAKNIQYF. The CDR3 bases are TGTGCCAGCAGCTTGGGTGGAGGGGGCGATACGTCCGCCAAAAACATTCAGTACTTC.

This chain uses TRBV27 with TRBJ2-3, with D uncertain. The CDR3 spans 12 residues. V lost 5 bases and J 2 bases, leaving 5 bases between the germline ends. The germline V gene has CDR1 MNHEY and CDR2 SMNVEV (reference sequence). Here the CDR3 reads CASSSFTDTQYF. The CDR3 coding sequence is TGTGCCAGCAGTAGCTTCACAGATACGCAGTATTTT.

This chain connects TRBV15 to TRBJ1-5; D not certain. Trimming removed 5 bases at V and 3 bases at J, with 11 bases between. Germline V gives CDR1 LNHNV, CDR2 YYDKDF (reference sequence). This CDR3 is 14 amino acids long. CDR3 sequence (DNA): TGTGCCACCAGCGTGGACGGGGACAATCAGCCCCAGCATTTT. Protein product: CATSVDGDNQPQHF.

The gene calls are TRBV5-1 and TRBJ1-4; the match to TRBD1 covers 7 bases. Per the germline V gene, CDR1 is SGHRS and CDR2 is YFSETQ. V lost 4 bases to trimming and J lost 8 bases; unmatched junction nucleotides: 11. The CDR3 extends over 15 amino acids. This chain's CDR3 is CASSRSVGGLEKLFF. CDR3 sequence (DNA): TGCGCCAGCAGCCGCTCGGTAGGGGGCTTGGAAAAACTGTTTTTT.

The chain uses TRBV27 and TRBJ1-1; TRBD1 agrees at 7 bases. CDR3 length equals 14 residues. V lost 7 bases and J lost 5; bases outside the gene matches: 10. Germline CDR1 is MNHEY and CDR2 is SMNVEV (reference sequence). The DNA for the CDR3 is TGTGCCAGCACCAAACAGGGGTTGCTGACTGAAGCTTTCTTT. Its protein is CASTKQGLLTEAFF.

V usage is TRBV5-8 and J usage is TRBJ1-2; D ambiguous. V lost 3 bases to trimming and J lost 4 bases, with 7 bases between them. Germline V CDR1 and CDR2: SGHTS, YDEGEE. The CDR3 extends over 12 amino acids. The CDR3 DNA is TGTGCCAGCAGCTCAGATTCCTATGGCTACACCTTC. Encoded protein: CASSSDSYGYTF.